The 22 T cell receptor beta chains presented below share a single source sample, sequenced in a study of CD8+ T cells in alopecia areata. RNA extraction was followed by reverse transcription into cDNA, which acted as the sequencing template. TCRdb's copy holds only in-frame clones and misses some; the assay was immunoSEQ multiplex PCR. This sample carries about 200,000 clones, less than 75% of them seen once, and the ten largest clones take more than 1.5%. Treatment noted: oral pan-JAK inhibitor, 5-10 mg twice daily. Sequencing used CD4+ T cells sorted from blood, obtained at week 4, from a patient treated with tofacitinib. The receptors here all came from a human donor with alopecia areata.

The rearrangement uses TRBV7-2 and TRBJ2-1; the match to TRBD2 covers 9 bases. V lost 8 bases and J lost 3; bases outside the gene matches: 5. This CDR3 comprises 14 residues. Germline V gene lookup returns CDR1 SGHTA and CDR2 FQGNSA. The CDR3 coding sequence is TGTGCCAGCGGCGGGGGGGGCTTCTACAATGAGCAGTTCTTC. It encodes CASGGGGFYNEQFF.

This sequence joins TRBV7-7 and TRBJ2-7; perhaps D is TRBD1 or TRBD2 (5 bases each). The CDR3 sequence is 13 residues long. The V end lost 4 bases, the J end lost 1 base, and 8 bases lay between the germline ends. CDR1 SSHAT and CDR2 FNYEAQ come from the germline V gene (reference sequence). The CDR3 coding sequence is TGTGCCAGCAGCTCGGGACCTTCCTACGAGCAGTACTTC. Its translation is CASSSGPSYEQYF.

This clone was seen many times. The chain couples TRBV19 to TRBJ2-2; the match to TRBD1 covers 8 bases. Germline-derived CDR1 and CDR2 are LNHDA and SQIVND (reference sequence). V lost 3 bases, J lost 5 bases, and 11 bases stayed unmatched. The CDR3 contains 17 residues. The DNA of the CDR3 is TGTGCCAGTAGTATGGTCCAGGGGGCACGAGGTACCGGGGAGCTGTTTTTT. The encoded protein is CASSMVQGARGTGELFF.

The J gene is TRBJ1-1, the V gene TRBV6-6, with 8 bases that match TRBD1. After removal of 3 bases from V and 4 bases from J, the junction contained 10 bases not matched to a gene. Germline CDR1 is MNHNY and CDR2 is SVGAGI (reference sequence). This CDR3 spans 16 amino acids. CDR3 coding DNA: TGTGCCAGCAGTTATTTCGGGCAGGGGGCCAGCACTGAAGCTTTCTTT. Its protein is CASSYFGQGASTEAFF.

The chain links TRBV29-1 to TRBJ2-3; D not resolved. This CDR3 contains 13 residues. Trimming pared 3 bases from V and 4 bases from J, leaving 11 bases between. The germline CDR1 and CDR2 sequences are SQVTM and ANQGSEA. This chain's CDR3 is CSVDEASADTQYF. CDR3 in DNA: TGCAGCGTTGATGAGGCCTCCGCAGATACGCAGTATTTT.

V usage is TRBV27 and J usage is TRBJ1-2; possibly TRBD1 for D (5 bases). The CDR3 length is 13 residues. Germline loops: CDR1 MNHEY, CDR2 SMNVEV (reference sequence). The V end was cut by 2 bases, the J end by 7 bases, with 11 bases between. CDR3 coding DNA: TGTGCCAGCAGTTTAGGGGGACCTAGTGGCTACACCTTC. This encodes CASSLGGPSGYTF.

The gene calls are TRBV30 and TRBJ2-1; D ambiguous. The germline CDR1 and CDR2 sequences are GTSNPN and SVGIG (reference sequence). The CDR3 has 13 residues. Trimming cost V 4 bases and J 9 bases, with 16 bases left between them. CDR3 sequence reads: CAWTPRRSGEQFF. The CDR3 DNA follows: TGTGCCTGGACCCCGCGGCGATCGGGTGAGCAGTTCTTC.

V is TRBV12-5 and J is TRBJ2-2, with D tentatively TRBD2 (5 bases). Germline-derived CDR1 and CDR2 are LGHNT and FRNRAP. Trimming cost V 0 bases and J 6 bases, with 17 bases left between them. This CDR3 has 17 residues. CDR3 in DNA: TGTGCTAGTGGTTTGGTACAGAGGGCAGGAAGTGCCGGGGAGCTGTTTTTT. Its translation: CASGLVQRAGSAGELFF.

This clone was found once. The CDR3 sequence is CASSLRTGELFF. The CDR3, as DNA: TGTGCCAGCAGCTTACGCACCGGGGAGCTGTTTTTT. This rearrangement joins TRBV13 to TRBJ2-2; D ambiguous. The CDR3 consists of 12 residues. Germline V gene sequence: CDR1 PRHDT, CDR2 FYEKMQ (reference sequence). V was clipped by 2 bases and J by 4 bases, with 2 bases between them.

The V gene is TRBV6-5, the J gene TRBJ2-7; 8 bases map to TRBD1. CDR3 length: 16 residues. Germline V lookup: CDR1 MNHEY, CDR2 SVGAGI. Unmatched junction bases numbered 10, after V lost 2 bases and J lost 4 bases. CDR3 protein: CASSYGGQGYPYEQYF. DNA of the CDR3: TGTGCCAGCAGTTACGGAGGACAGGGCTACCCTTACGAGCAGTACTTC.

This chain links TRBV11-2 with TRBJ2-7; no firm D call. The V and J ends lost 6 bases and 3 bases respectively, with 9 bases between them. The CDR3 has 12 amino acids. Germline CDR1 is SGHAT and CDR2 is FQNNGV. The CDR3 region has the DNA TGTGCCAGCAGTTTGGGGAACTACGAGCAGTACTTC. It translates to CASSLGNYEQYF.

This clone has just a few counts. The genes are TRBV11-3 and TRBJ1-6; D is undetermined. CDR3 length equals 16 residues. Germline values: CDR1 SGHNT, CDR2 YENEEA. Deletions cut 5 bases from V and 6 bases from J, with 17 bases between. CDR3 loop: CASSPGVIGSNSPLHF. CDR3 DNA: TGTGCCAGCAGCCCCGGGGTGATAGGGAGTAATTCACCCCTCCACTTT.

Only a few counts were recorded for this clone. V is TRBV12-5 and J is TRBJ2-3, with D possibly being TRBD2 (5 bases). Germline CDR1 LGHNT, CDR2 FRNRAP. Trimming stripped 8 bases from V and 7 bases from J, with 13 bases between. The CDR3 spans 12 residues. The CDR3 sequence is CASSGKTYTQYF. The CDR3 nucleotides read TGTGCTAGTAGCGGCAAAACCTATACGCAGTATTTT.

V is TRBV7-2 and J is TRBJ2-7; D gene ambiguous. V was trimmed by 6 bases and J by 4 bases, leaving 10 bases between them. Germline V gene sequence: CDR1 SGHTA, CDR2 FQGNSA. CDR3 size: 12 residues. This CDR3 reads CASRTSTYEQYF. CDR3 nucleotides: TGTGCCAGCAGGACATCAACGTACGAGCAGTACTTC.

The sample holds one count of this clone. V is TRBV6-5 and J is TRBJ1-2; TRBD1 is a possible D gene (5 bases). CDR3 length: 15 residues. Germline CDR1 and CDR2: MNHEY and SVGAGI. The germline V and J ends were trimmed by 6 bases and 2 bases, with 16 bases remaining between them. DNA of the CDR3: TGTGCCAGCAGCGCCCAGGGAGGTTCAAACTATGGCTACACCTTC. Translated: CASSAQGGSNYGYTF.

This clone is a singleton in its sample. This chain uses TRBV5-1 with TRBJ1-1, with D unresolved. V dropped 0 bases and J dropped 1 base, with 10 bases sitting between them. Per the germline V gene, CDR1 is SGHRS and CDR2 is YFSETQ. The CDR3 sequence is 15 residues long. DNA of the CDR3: TGCGCCAGCAGCTTGGCCGGGGTAGGGAACACTGAAGCTTTCTTT. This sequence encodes CASSLAGVGNTEAFF.

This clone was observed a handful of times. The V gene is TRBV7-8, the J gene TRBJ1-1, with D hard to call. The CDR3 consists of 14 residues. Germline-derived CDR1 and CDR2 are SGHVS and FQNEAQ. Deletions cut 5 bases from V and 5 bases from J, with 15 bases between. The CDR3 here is CASSTTNGGTEAFF. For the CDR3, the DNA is TGTGCCAGCAGCACCACCAATGGCGGGACTGAAGCTTTCTTT.

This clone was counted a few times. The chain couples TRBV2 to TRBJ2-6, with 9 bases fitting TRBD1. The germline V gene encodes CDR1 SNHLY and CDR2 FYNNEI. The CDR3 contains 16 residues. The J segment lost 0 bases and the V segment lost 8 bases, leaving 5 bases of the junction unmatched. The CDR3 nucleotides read TGTGCCAGCGAACGGGACAGGGCCTCTGGGGCCAACGTCCTGACTTTC. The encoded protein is CASERDRASGANVLTF.

This CDR3 is CASSPSRLNEQFF. The CDR3 coding sequence is TGTGCCAGCAGCCCAAGCCGTTTAAATGAGCAGTTCTTC. The chain joins TRBV7-2 to TRBJ2-1; D gene unclear. The V end was cut by 5 bases, the J end by 7 bases, with 12 bases between. CDR3 size: 13 residues. CDR1 is SGHTA, CDR2 FQGNSA, per germline. Based on the CDR3 plus reference TRBV7-2 and TRBJ2-1, the full variable domain is GAGVSQSPSNKVTEKGKDVELRCDPISGHTALYWYRQSLGQGLEFLIYFQGNSAPDKSGLPSDRFSAERTGGSVSTLTIQRTQQEDSAVYLCASSPSRLNEQFFGPGTRLTVL.

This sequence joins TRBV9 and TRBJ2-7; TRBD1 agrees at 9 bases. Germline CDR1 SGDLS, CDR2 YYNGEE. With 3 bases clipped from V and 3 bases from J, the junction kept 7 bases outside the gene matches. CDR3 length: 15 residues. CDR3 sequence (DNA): TGTGCCAGCAGCGCTGGACAGGGGTTGTTCTACGAGCAGTACTTC. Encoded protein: CASSAGQGLFYEQYF.

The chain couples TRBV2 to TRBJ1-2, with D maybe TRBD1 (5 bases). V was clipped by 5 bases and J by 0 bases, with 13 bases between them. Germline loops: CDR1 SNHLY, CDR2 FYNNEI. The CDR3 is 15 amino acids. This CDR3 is CASSLDAGSNYGYTF. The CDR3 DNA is TGTGCCAGCAGTCTAGACGCAGGGTCTAACTATGGCTACACCTTC. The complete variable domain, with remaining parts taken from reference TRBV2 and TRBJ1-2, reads EPEVTQTPSHQVTQMGQEVILRCVPISNHLYFYWYRQILGQKVEFLVSFYNNEISEKSEIFDDQFSVERPDGSNFTLKIRSTKLEDSAMYFCASSLDAGSNYGYTFGSGTRLTVV.

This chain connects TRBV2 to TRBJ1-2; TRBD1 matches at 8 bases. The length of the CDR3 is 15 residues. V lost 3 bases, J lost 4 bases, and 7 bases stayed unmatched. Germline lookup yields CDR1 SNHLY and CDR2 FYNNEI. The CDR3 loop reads CASSEFFGQGYGYTF. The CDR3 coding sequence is TGTGCCAGCAGTGAGTTCTTCGGACAGGGCTATGGCTACACCTTC.